This TCR beta chain was profiled in a study of blood T cells in healthy people across ages. Study-level points and caveats: Relative to aged donors, long-lived donors carried more naive CD4+ cells and displayed higher diversity. Naive and antigen-experienced cells were not separated, limiting conclusive comparison. TCR beta diversity per million T cells fell roughly linearly with age. The diversity estimates, figures obtained from one million T cells, were considered underestimates.

Of note for this clonotype: Antigen: not known.

A J-beta primer mix and a sample-barcoded 5' primer were used in a second PCR of about 6 to 12 cycles. TCRdb ran MiXCR on the 5' RACE reads and lists one entry per CDR3 protein. The sample consists of 1.5 million or so distinct CDR3 sequences, less than 45% of them appearing once. This receptor was taken from a woman under 30 in good health. Sequences were obtained from blood.

The CDR3 reads CASSFREVEAFF. CDR3 DNA sequence: TGTGCCAGCAGCTTTAGGGAGGTTGAAGCTTTCTTT. The chain employs TRBV7-9 and TRBJ1-1, with D unresolved. V lost 3 bases and J 7 bases, leaving 9 bases between the germline ends. The germline V gene encodes CDR1 SEHNR and CDR2 FQNEAQ (reference sequence). CDR3 length: 12 amino acids. Together with reference TRBV7-9 and TRBJ1-1, the CDR3 gives the full variable domain: DTGVSQNPRHKITKRGQNVTFRCDPISEHNRLYWYRQTLGQGPEFLTYFQNEAQLEKSRLLSDRFSAERPKGSFSTLEIQRTEQGDSAMYLCASSFREVEAFFGQGTRLTVV.